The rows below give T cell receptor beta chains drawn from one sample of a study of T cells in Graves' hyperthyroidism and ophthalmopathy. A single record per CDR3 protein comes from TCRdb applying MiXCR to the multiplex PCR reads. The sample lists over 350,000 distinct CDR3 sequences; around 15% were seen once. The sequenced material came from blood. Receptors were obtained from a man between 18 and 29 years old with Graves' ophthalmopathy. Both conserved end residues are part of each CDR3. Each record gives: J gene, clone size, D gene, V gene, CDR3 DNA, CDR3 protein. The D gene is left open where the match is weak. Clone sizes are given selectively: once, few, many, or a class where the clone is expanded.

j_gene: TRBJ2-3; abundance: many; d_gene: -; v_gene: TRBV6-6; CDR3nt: TGTGCCAGCAGTTACCCCGACCCCGGAGCGTCCCTTAGCACAGATACGCAGTATTTT; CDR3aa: CASSYPDPGASLSTDTQYF
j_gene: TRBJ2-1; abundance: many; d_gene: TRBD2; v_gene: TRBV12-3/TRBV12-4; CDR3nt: TGTGCCAGCAGGTCAGCGGGAGGGGGCTCCTACAATGAGCAGTTCTTC; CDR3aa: CASRSAGGGSYNEQFF
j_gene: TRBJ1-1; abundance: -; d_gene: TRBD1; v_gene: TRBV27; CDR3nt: TGTGCCAGCAGGCGACAGGGGGCTCCAACAGGGGCTTTCTTT; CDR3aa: CASRRQGAPTGAFF
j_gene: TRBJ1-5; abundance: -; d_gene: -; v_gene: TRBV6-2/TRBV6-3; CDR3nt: TGTGCCAGCAGTTACTCGACCGGGGATCACAATCAGCCCCAGCATTTT; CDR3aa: CASSYSTGDHNQPQHF
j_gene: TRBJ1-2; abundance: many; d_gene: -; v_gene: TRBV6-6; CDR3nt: TGTGCCAGCAGTTACGGCATCTACTATGGCTACACCTTC; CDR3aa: CASSYGIYYGYTF
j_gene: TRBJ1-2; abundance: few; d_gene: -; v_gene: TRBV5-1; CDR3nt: TGCGCCAGCAGCTTGGTCAGGCCGCCTAACTATGGCTACACCTTC; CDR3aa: CASSLVRPPNYGYTF
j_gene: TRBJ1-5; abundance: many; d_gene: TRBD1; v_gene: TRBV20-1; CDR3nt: TGCAGTGCTTGGACAGGAACAAATCAGCCCCAGCATTTT; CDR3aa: CSAWTGTNQPQHF
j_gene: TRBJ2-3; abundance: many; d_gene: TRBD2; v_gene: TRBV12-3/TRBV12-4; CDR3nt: TGTGCCAGCAGTTCGGGACTAGCGGGGGCCGATACGCAGTATTTT; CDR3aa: CASSSGLAGADTQYF
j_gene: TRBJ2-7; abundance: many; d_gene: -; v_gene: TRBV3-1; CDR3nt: TGTGCCAGCAGCCTAAGACTTGGGGCGCGAGGGTCCTACGAGCAGTACTTC; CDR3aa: CASSLRLGARGSYEQYF
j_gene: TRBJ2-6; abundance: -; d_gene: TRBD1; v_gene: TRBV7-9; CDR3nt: TGTGCCAGCAGCTCAAGAACAGGGGGATCTGGGGCCAACGTCCTGACTTTC; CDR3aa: CASSSRTGGSGANVLTF
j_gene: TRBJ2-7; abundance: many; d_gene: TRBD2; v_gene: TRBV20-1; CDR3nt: TGCAGTGCTAGAGATACGGCTGGCGGGAGGTCCAGGGTCGAGCAGTACTTC; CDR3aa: CSARDTAGGRSRVEQYF
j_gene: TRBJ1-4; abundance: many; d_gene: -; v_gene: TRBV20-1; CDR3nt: TGCAGTGCTAGAAGCGGACAGCAACGCGGCGCTAATGAAAAACTGTTTTTT; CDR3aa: CSARSGQQRGANEKLFF
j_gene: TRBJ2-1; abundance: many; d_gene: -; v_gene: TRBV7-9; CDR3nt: TGTGCCAGCGACGCATCGCAGGGCCTTAATGCTGAGCAGTTCTTC; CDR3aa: CASDASQGLNAEQFF
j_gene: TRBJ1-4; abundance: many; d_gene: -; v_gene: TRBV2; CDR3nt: TGTGCCAGCAGTGAAGAGTACAGGGATGCGGAAAAACTGTTTTTT; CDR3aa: CASSEEYRDAEKLFF
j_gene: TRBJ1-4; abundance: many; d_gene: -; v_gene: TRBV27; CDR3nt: TGTGCCAGCAGTCCCCGCCAGGGACCCCCAAGCGGAAAACTGTTTTTT; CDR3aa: CASSPRQGPPSGKLFF
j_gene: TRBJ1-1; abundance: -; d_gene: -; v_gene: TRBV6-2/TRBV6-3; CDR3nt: TGTGCCAGCAGTTACCTCCGAGGGGGGGCACGCACTGAAGCTTTCTTT; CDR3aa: CASSYLRGGARTEAFF